This passage covers 18 T cell receptor beta chains from one sample sequenced in a study of blood T cells in healthy people across ages. A second PCR of about 7 to 12 cycles used a sample-barcoded 5' primer and a J-beta primer mix. Using its own MiXCR run on the 5' RACE reads, TCRdb lists one record per CDR3 protein. The data contain roughly 800,000 distinct CDR3 sequences, around 25% of them seen just once; the ten biggest clones take up approximately 3.7%. The same specimen was also included in a second study, on T cells of mothers and their children.

Sequenced: blood. The receptors stem from a boy younger than 18 in good health.

In this sample, this clonotype turned up once. The V and J genes are TRBV4-1 and TRBJ1-1; D is ambiguous. V lost 1 base and J 1 base, leaving 7 bases between the germline ends. The CDR3 is made up of 14 amino acids. Looked up from germline, CDR1 is MGHRA and CDR2 is YSYEKL. Here the CDR3 DNA reads TGCGCCAGCAGCCAAGGACGGGAGAACACTGAAGCTTTCTTT. Its protein product is CASSQGRENTEAFF.

The chain has TRBV28 and TRBJ1-6; tentatively, D is TRBD1 (5 bases). The V gene's germline CDR1 is MDHEN and CDR2 SYDVKM. This CDR3 is 14 amino acids long. With 3 bases removed from V and 9 bases from J, the gap between germline ends came to 12 bases. CDR3 in DNA: TGTGCCAGCAGTTTCATGGGGGACGGTTCACCCCTCCACTTT. This encodes CASSFMGDGSPLHF.

The V and J genes are TRBV9 and TRBJ2-7, with 9 bases identical to TRBD1. CDR3 length: 15 amino acids. V was pared by 0 bases and J by 2 bases, with 3 bases of the junction left unmatched. The germline gives CDR1 SGDLS, CDR2 YYNGEE. CDR3: CASSVEGDRAYEQYF. The CDR3 nucleotides read TGTGCCAGCAGCGTAGAAGGGGACAGGGCCTACGAGCAGTACTTC. The full variable domain, its missing parts supplied by reference TRBV9 and TRBJ2-7, is DSGVTQTPKHLITATGQRVTLRCSPRSGDLSVYWYQQSLDQGLQFLIQYYNGEERAKGNILERFSAQQFPDLHSELNLSSLELGDSALYFCASSVEGDRAYEQYFGPGTRLTVT.

V usage is TRBV11-2 and J usage is TRBJ1-2; 9 positions agree with TRBD1. CDR3 size: 14 residues. Germline V CDR1 and CDR2: SGHAT, FQNNGV. Unmatched junction bases numbered 7, after V lost 5 bases and J lost 6 bases. This CDR3 reads CASSLVRQGDGYTF. The CDR3 nucleotides are TGTGCCAGCAGCCTGGTCCGACAGGGGGATGGCTACACCTTC.

The sample holds a few counts of this clonotype. The chain combines TRBV7-9 with TRBJ2-7; the match to TRBD1 covers 12 bases. CDR1 is SEHNR and CDR2 is FQNEAQ in the germline V gene (reference sequence). CDR3 length: 15 amino acids. The V segment lost 2 bases and the J segment 6 bases; nucleotides outside the gene matches: 5. This CDR3 reads CASSLWGQGAPEQYF. The CDR3 DNA follows: TGTGCCAGCAGCTTATGGGGACAGGGGGCACCCGAGCAGTACTTC.

The rearrangement joins TRBV12-5 to TRBJ2-7; D might be TRBD2 (6 bases). The CDR3 extends over 14 amino acids. Deletions cut 0 bases from V and 12 bases from J, with 18 bases between. Germline CDR1 is LGHNT and CDR2 is FRNRAP. The CDR3 spells CASGLVPRRAGRYF. The CDR3 DNA reads as TGTGCTAGTGGTTTGGTACCCCGCCGGGCGGGAAGGTACTTC.

The V call is TRBV11-1, the J call TRBJ1-1; 10 bases fit TRBD1. V lost 5 bases to trimming and J lost 0 bases; unmatched junction nucleotides: 9. Germline assignment: CDR1 SGHAT and CDR2 FQDESV (reference sequence). CDR3 length: 17 residues. The CDR3 nucleotides are TGTGCCAGCAGCGCCGTCCCGGGACAGGGGATGAACACTGAAGCTTTCTTT. This translates into CASSAVPGQGMNTEAFF.

The chain recombines TRBV30 with TRBJ1-3, with a possible D match to TRBD1 (6 bases). The germline CDR1 and CDR2 sequences are GTSNPN and SVGIG (reference sequence). Trimming took 6 bases from V and 9 from J, leaving 21 bases between them. CDR3 size: 14 residues. Here the CDR3 DNA reads TGTGCCTGTAGCACTGACAGGTTGTCGGGCACCATATATTTT. Amino acids: CACSTDRLSGTIYF.

This sequence joins TRBV9 and TRBJ2-3; TRBD2 agrees at 8 bases. CDR3 length: 17 residues. After removal of 0 bases from V and 6 bases from J, the junction contained 12 bases not matched to a gene. Germline CDR1 is SGDLS and CDR2 is YYNGEE. The CDR3 coding sequence is TGTGCCAGCAGCGTAGCTGAGCGGGGGACCCGAGGGGATACGCAGTATTTT. It codes for CASSVAERGTRGDTQYF.

The chain has TRBV27 and TRBJ2-1, with D perhaps matching TRBD1 (6 bases). The V and J ends lost 5 bases and 4 bases respectively, with 12 bases between them. The germline V gene has CDR1 MNHEY and CDR2 SMNVEV (reference sequence). The CDR3 totals 14 residues. The DNA for the CDR3 is TGTGCCAGCAGTCAGATCGGACAGTACAATGAGCAGTTCTTC. It is translated as CASSQIGQYNEQFF.

This clonotype was seen a handful of times. The chain carries TRBV29-1 and TRBJ2-7; TRBD1 might be the D (6 bases). Germline CDR1 SQVTM, CDR2 ANQGSEA. Trimming cost V 6 bases and J 4 bases, with 10 bases left between them. The CDR3 is 11 amino acids. The CDR3 DNA reads TGCAGCGTGGGGGCTGGGTACGAGCAGTACTTC. As protein: CSVGAGYEQYF.

This clonotype was counted between two and nine times. V is TRBV29-1 and J is TRBJ1-1, with 8 bases identical to TRBD1. The germline V gene has CDR1 SQVTM and CDR2 ANQGSEA. Trimming at V came to 6 bases and at J to 5 bases, leaving 8 bases not matched to a gene. The CDR3 is 13 residues long. The CDR3 DNA reads TGCAGCGTGAAGCGACAGGGGAAGACTGAAGCTTTCTTT. Protein: CSVKRQGKTEAFF. Full variable domain (missing parts from reference TRBV29-1 and TRBJ1-1): SAVISQKPSRDICQRGTSLTIQCQVDSQVTMMFWYRQQPGQSLTLIATANQGSEATYESGFVIDKFPISRPNLTFSTLTVSNMSPEDSSIYLCSVKRQGKTEAFFGQGTRLTVV.

The chain recombines TRBV7-2 with TRBJ2-2, with 10 bases lining up with TRBD1. Per germline, CDR1 SGHTA and CDR2 FQGNSA. There are 18 residues in the CDR3. The trim removed 5 bases at V and 5 bases at J, leaving 14 bases unmatched. CDR3 nucleotide sequence: TGTGCCAGCAGCCCTCGGACAGGGGGATTATTTTTGACCGGGGAGCTGTTTTTT. This translates into CASSPRTGGLFLTGELFF.

J is TRBJ1-1 and V is TRBV12-3 or TRBV12-4; D unresolved. Trimming took 3 bases from V and 4 from J, leaving 15 bases between them. CDR3 length: 15 residues. The CDR3 sequence is CASSFQGSTITEAFF. In nucleotides, the CDR3 is TGTGCCAGCAGTTTCCAAGGATCGACGATCACTGAAGCTTTCTTT.

The V call is TRBV28, the J call TRBJ2-7; D ambiguous. V was trimmed by 8 bases and J by 6 bases, leaving 8 bases between them. The CDR3 contains 10 residues. CDR1 and CDR2 from the germline V gene are MDHEN and SYDVKM. For the CDR3, the DNA is TGTGCCAGCGGCTGGACCGAGCAGTACTTC. It codes for CASGWTEQYF. Combining the CDR3 with reference TRBV28 and TRBJ2-7 gives the whole variable domain DVKVTQSSRYLVKRTGEKVFLECVQDMDHENMFWYRQDPGLGLRLIYFSYDVKMKEKGDIPEGYSVSREKKERFSLILESASTNQTSMYLCASGWTEQYFGPGTRLTVT.

V is TRBV7-9 and J is TRBJ1-4; D ambiguous. Germline V lookup: CDR1 SEHNR, CDR2 FQNEAQ (reference sequence). V was trimmed by 2 bases and J by 6 bases, leaving 10 bases between them. The length of the CDR3 is 14 residues. CDR3 sequence: CASSLPGGDEKLFF. In DNA form, the CDR3 reads TGTGCCAGCAGCTTACCCGGCGGGGATGAAAAACTGTTTTTT.

This chain links TRBV28 with TRBJ2-5; D might be TRBD1 (6 bases). Between the trimmed V and J ends, which lost 1 base and 2 bases, there was a span of 8 bases. Germline CDR1 and CDR2: MDHEN and SYDVKM. This CDR3 is built from 14 residues. This chain's CDR3 is CASSLFTGQETQYF. CDR3 DNA sequence: TGTGCCAGCAGTTTATTCACAGGGCAAGAGACCCAGTACTTC.

This chain joins TRBV12-3 or TRBV12-4 and TRBJ1-4; 8 nucleotides line up with TRBD1. J lost 0 bases, V lost 8 bases, and 11 bases had no gene match. The length of the CDR3 is 17 residues. CDR3 nucleotide sequence: TGTGCCAGCGCCAGGGACAGGCCCTTTACAACTAATGAAAAACTGTTTTTT. Protein: CASARDRPFTTNEKLFF.